The 2 T cell receptor beta chains in this list originate from one sample, sequenced in a study of blood T cell repertoires in COVID-19. The assay was immunoSEQ multiplex PCR, and TCRdb's table has in-frame clones only and misses some. The sample yields some 100,000 clones, almost 80% seen once. The sequenced sample was peripheral blood. The receptors originated from a woman in her sixties or seventies with acute or convalescent COVID-19.

The J gene is TRBJ1-3, the V gene TRBV6-1, with unresolved D. Germline lookup yields CDR1 MNHNS and CDR2 SASEGT. This CDR3 has 16 residues. The V end lost 1 base, the J end lost 4 bases, and 14 bases lay between the germline ends. DNA of the CDR3: TGTGCCAGCAGTGAAGAGGCGGGGTGGTCCGGAAACACCATATATTTT. It translates to CASSEEAGWSGNTIYF.

This clone was counted a single time. The chain carries TRBV5-4 and TRBJ2-1, with 8 positions matching TRBD2. Germline CDR1 reads SGHNT; CDR2 reads YYREEE (reference sequence). J was trimmed by 5 bases and V by 4 bases; bases with no gene match: 8. The CDR3 covers 15 residues. CDR3 nucleotide sequence: TGTGCCAGCAGCACCTACGGGGGGGCAAACAATGAGCAGTTCTTC. Its translation is CASSTYGGANNEQFF.